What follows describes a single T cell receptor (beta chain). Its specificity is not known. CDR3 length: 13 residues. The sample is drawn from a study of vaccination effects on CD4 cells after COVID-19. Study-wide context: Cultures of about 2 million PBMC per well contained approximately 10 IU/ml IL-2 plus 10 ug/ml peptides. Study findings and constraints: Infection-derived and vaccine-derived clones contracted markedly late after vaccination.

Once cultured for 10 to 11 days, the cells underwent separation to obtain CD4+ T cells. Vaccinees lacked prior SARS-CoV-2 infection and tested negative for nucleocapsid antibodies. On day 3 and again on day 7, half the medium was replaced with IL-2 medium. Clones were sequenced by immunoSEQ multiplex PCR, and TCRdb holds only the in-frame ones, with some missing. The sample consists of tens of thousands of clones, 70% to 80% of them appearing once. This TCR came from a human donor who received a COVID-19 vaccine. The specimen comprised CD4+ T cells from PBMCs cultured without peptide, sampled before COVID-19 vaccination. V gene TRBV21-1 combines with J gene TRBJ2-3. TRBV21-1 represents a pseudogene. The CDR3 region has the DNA TGTGCCAGCAGCAAAGGGTGGACAGATACGCAGTATTTT. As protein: CASSKGWTDTQYF.